Listed below are T cell receptor beta chains from one sample, sequenced in a study of cytomegalovirus exposure and HLA in healthy donors. Sequencing used immunoSEQ multiplex PCR; TCRdb keeps in-frame clones, though not all of them. Of more than 110,000 clones listed, less than 10% were seen once; the top ten hold roughly 2%. The sample was PBMCs. The receptors stem from a man aged 50-60 years in good health and CMV-seronegative. Each CDR3 is given with its conserved first and last residue. Fields, in order: J gene, clone size, D gene, V gene, CDR3 DNA, CDR3 protein. A D gene is named only where the DNA matches it firmly. Some rows mark clone size as missing; the rest say once, few, many or name a class of expanded clone.

j_call: TRBJ1-1; clone_size: NA; d_call: NA; v_call: TRBV5-1; cdr3_nt: TGCGCCAGCAGATACGGGAAGAACACTGAAGCTTTCTTT; cdr3_aa: CASRYGKNTEAFF
j_call: TRBJ2-5; clone_size: few; d_call: NA; v_call: TRBV27; cdr3_nt: TGTGCCAGCTTTTCGGGGTTTGGGGGGACGATGGAGACCCAGTACTTC; cdr3_aa: CASFSGFGGTMETQYF
j_call: TRBJ1-2; clone_size: NA; d_call: NA; v_call: TRBV5-1; cdr3_nt: TGCGCCAGCAGCTTGGTCGGGTCAGAAAGAGGTGGCTACACCTTC; cdr3_aa: CASSLVGSERGGYTF
j_call: TRBJ2-4; clone_size: NA; d_call: TRBD1; v_call: TRBV6-1; cdr3_nt: TGTGCCAGCAGTGGGGGGGACAGGGGGCCGGTGGGCAAAAACATTCAGTACTTC; cdr3_aa: CASSGGDRGPVGKNIQYF
j_call: TRBJ2-7; clone_size: NA; d_call: TRBD2; v_call: TRBV2; cdr3_nt: TGTGCCAGCAATCCTGCCAGCGGGGGGGGGTCCTACGAGCAGTACTTC; cdr3_aa: CASNPASGGGSYEQYF
j_call: TRBJ2-3; clone_size: NA; d_call: NA; v_call: TRBV14; cdr3_nt: TGTGCCAGCAGCCAGTATAGGGGGCGGGACACAGATACGCAGTATTTT; cdr3_aa: CASSQYRGRDTDTQYF
j_call: TRBJ2-3; clone_size: NA; d_call: NA; v_call: TRBV4-1; cdr3_nt: TGCGCCAGCAGCCAAGTGGGGGCCAGCCCTAGCACAGATACGCAGTATTTT; cdr3_aa: CASSQVGASPSTDTQYF
j_call: TRBJ2-7; clone_size: few; d_call: NA; v_call: TRBV5-1; cdr3_nt: TGCGCCAGCAGCTTGGGGTCCCGCCAAGGGGACGAGCAGTACTTC; cdr3_aa: CASSLGSRQGDEQYF
j_call: TRBJ1-1; clone_size: NA; d_call: NA; v_call: TRBV6-6; cdr3_nt: TGTGCCAGCCAGGCAGGGGTTACTGAAGCTTTCTTT; cdr3_aa: CASQAGVTEAFF
j_call: TRBJ2-3; clone_size: few; d_call: NA; v_call: TRBV27; cdr3_nt: TGTGCCAGCAGTTTTCCACCCGGGGATACGCAGTATTTT; cdr3_aa: CASSFPPGDTQYF
j_call: TRBJ1-5; clone_size: few; d_call: NA; v_call: TRBV9; cdr3_nt: TGTGCCAGCAGCGTAGCAGGGGTTGGGCCCCAGCATTTT; cdr3_aa: CASSVAGVGPQHF
j_call: TRBJ1-4; clone_size: few; d_call: TRBD1; v_call: TRBV5-5; cdr3_nt: TGTGCCAGCAGCCGATCAGGGGGGAATGAAAAACTGTTTTTT; cdr3_aa: CASSRSGGNEKLFF
j_call: TRBJ2-3; clone_size: few; d_call: TRBD2; v_call: TRBV5-1; cdr3_nt: TGCGCCAGCAGCTTGTTAGCGGGAGGCACAGATACGCAGTATTTT; cdr3_aa: CASSLLAGGTDTQYF
j_call: TRBJ2-5; clone_size: NA; d_call: NA; v_call: TRBV2; cdr3_nt: TGTGCCAGCAGGTGGCAGGGGGACTTTGAAGAGACCCAGTACTTC; cdr3_aa: CASRWQGDFEETQYF
j_call: TRBJ1-2; clone_size: NA; d_call: NA; v_call: TRBV5-1; cdr3_nt: TGCGCCGGCAGCTTGGCCGGGAGCGGGAGCGCTGGCTACACCTTC; cdr3_aa: CAGSLAGSGSAGYTF
j_call: TRBJ1-5; clone_size: few; d_call: NA; v_call: TRBV10-3; cdr3_nt: TGTGCCATCAGTGACAGGGTAAACAACAATCAGCCCCAGCATTTT; cdr3_aa: CAISDRVNNNQPQHF
j_call: TRBJ2-7; clone_size: few; d_call: TRBD2; v_call: TRBV6-1; cdr3_nt: TGTGCCAGCAGTGAAGTTGATAGCGGGAGGTCGCCGTACTTC; cdr3_aa: CASSEVDSGRSPYF
j_call: TRBJ2-2; clone_size: few; d_call: TRBD1; v_call: TRBV19; cdr3_nt: TGTGCCAGTAGGACTGACAGGGGTCGAAAGGACACCGGGGAGCTGTTTTTT; cdr3_aa: CASRTDRGRKDTGELFF
j_call: TRBJ2-6; clone_size: few; d_call: NA; v_call: TRBV9; cdr3_nt: TGTGCCAGCAGCGTAGCTCCTTTAGGGGCCAACGTCCTGACTTTC; cdr3_aa: CASSVAPLGANVLTF
j_call: TRBJ2-2; clone_size: few; d_call: TRBD2; v_call: TRBV5-1; cdr3_nt: TGCGCCAGCAGCTTGACTAGCGGGGGTAACACCGGGGAGCTGTTTTTT; cdr3_aa: CASSLTSGGNTGELFF
j_call: TRBJ1-5; clone_size: few; d_call: NA; v_call: TRBV2; cdr3_nt: TGTGCCAGCAGCGCCGGGAAGGATAATCAGCCCCAGCATTTT; cdr3_aa: CASSAGKDNQPQHF
j_call: TRBJ2-7; clone_size: few; d_call: TRBD2; v_call: TRBV7-8; cdr3_nt: TGTGCCAGCAGCTCGGGACTAGCGGTCTCCTACGAGCAGTACTTC; cdr3_aa: CASSSGLAVSYEQYF
j_call: TRBJ1-5; clone_size: few; d_call: NA; v_call: TRBV4-1; cdr3_nt: TGCGCCAGCAGCCAAGATATCAGGAGCAATCAGCCCCAGCATTTT; cdr3_aa: CASSQDIRSNQPQHF
j_call: TRBJ1-1; clone_size: many; d_call: NA; v_call: TRBV27; cdr3_nt: TGTGCCAGCAGTTTGAACAGGGTTATCGCTGAAGCTTTCTTT; cdr3_aa: CASSLNRVIAEAFF
j_call: TRBJ2-2; clone_size: NA; d_call: TRBD2; v_call: TRBV5-4; cdr3_nt: TGTGCCAGCACTCCGGGGGGGGCGGGCACCGGGGAGCTGTTTTTT; cdr3_aa: CASTPGGAGTGELFF
j_call: TRBJ1-6; clone_size: few; d_call: NA; v_call: TRBV21-1; cdr3_nt: TGTGCCAGCAGCATTTTGGGACAGGGGGCGTTTAATTCACCCCTCCACTTT; cdr3_aa: CASSILGQGAFNSPLHF
j_call: TRBJ2-7; clone_size: NA; d_call: TRBD1; v_call: TRBV9; cdr3_nt: TGTGCCAGCAGCCCGCGACAGGGGGCTTCCTACGAGCAGTACTTC; cdr3_aa: CASSPRQGASYEQYF
j_call: TRBJ1-5; clone_size: once; d_call: NA; v_call: TRBV10-3; cdr3_nt: TGTGCCATCAGTACCGGGAGAGATCAGCCCCAGCATTTT; cdr3_aa: CAISTGRDQPQHF
j_call: TRBJ2-2; clone_size: few; d_call: TRBD2; v_call: TRBV5-6; cdr3_nt: TGTGCCAGCAGCTTGGTGTTAGCGGGAGGGCCCTCCGGGGAGCTGTTTTTT; cdr3_aa: CASSLVLAGGPSGELFF
j_call: TRBJ2-5; clone_size: few; d_call: NA; v_call: TRBV11-2; cdr3_nt: TGTGCCAGCACCGTTAGCAGGGGTATCGGAGAGACCCAGTACTTC; cdr3_aa: CASTVSRGIGETQYF
j_call: TRBJ2-1; clone_size: few; d_call: NA; v_call: TRBV28; cdr3_nt: TGTGCTAGTCTAACTACCTCCTACAATGAGCAGTTCTTC; cdr3_aa: CASLTTSYNEQFF
j_call: TRBJ2-1; clone_size: NA; d_call: NA; v_call: TRBV6-4; cdr3_nt: TGTGCCAGCAGCCGGGAAGCCCAGGGGGAGCAGTTCTTC; cdr3_aa: CASSREAQGEQFF
j_call: TRBJ1-4; clone_size: NA; d_call: NA; v_call: TRBV2; cdr3_nt: TGTGCCAGCAGTGAATACCCTCCGGCGAGGGAAGTTGGTTCAACTAATGAAAAACTGTTTTTT; cdr3_aa: CASSEYPPAREVGSTNEKLFF
j_call: TRBJ1-5; clone_size: few; d_call: NA; v_call: TRBV19; cdr3_nt: TGTGCCAGTAGTATAGGACAGGTCGACAATCAGCCCCAGCATTTT; cdr3_aa: CASSIGQVDNQPQHF
j_call: TRBJ2-7; clone_size: few; d_call: NA; v_call: TRBV15; cdr3_nt: TGTGCCACCAGCAGAGTTGCGACCTACGAGCAGTACTTC; cdr3_aa: CATSRVATYEQYF
j_call: TRBJ1-2; clone_size: NA; d_call: TRBD1; v_call: TRBV2; cdr3_nt: TGTGCCAGCTTTATAAACCGGGACAGCGTCTCTACATATGGCTACACCTTC; cdr3_aa: CASFINRDSVSTYGYTF
j_call: TRBJ2-1; clone_size: NA; d_call: TRBD2; v_call: TRBV6-1; cdr3_nt: TGTGCCAGCACCCGGACTAGCCGAGACGAGCAGTTCTTC; cdr3_aa: CASTRTSRDEQFF
j_call: TRBJ2-1; clone_size: few; d_call: TRBD1; v_call: TRBV6-5; cdr3_nt: TGTGCCAGCAGTTCGCGGACAGGGACTGAGCAGTTCTTC; cdr3_aa: CASSSRTGTEQFF
j_call: TRBJ2-3; clone_size: NA; d_call: TRBD1; v_call: TRBV28; cdr3_nt: TGTGCCAGCAGCCCATTCCCAGGACAGGGTGAGAACACAGATACGCAGTATTTT; cdr3_aa: CASSPFPGQGENTDTQYF
j_call: TRBJ2-7; clone_size: NA; d_call: NA; v_call: TRBV11-2; cdr3_nt: TGTGCCAGCACCGGGACCTACGAGCAGTACTTC; cdr3_aa: CASTGTYEQYF
j_call: TRBJ2-5; clone_size: NA; d_call: NA; v_call: TRBV9; cdr3_nt: TGTGCCAGCAGCGTAGTCTTCGGAGAGACCCAGTACTTC; cdr3_aa: CASSVVFGETQYF
j_call: TRBJ1-1; clone_size: few; d_call: NA; v_call: TRBV5-6; cdr3_nt: TGTGCCAGCAGGAGAAGTCAGGGTGTAACTGAAGCTTTCTTT; cdr3_aa: CASRRSQGVTEAFF
j_call: TRBJ2-2; clone_size: NA; d_call: NA; v_call: TRBV6-5; cdr3_nt: TGTGCCAGCAGTTCGGGATCTAAGGGGGAGCTGTTTTTT; cdr3_aa: CASSSGSKGELFF
j_call: TRBJ2-6; clone_size: NA; d_call: TRBD1; v_call: TRBV6-1; cdr3_nt: TGTGCCAGCAGTGAACCAAGACAGGGCCACTCTGGGGCCAACGTCCTGACTTTC; cdr3_aa: CASSEPRQGHSGANVLTF
j_call: TRBJ2-7; clone_size: few; d_call: TRBD2; v_call: TRBV27; cdr3_nt: TGTGCCAGCAGTCCGGGACTAGCGGGGCTGCTCGAGCAGTACTTC; cdr3_aa: CASSPGLAGLLEQYF
j_call: TRBJ1-2; clone_size: NA; d_call: TRBD1; v_call: TRBV5-5; cdr3_nt: TGTGCCAGCAGCTCCGCGACAGGGTTTCGCGGCTACACCTTC; cdr3_aa: CASSSATGFRGYTF
j_call: TRBJ2-7; clone_size: once; d_call: NA; v_call: TRBV7-9; cdr3_nt: TGTGCCAGCAGCTTAGGGGGCCAGGGCGGAACGGTCTACGAGCAGTACTTC; cdr3_aa: CASSLGGQGGTVYEQYF
j_call: TRBJ2-5; clone_size: NA; d_call: TRBD2; v_call: TRBV9; cdr3_nt: TGTGCCAGCAGCGTAGTGGGCGGGGGGGGTTCGGAGACCCAGTACTTC; cdr3_aa: CASSVVGGGGSETQYF
j_call: TRBJ1-5; clone_size: NA; d_call: NA; v_call: TRBV23-1; cdr3_nt: TGCGCCAGCAGTCTGTTGGGAGGTTTATGCGGACCCACCGCTTATAGCAATCAGCCCCAGCATTTT; cdr3_aa: CASSLLGGLCGPTAYSNQPQHF
j_call: TRBJ2-5; clone_size: few; d_call: NA; v_call: TRBV5-1; cdr3_nt: TGCGCCAGCAGCTCGCGGGAAGAGACCCAGTACTTC; cdr3_aa: CASSSREETQYF
j_call: TRBJ2-3; clone_size: NA; d_call: TRBD2; v_call: TRBV9; cdr3_nt: TGTGCCAGCAGCGTATCTCTCCTCGGGACTAGCGGGAGGGCCGGAACAGATACGCAGTATTTT; cdr3_aa: CASSVSLLGTSGRAGTDTQYF
j_call: TRBJ2-1; clone_size: NA; d_call: NA; v_call: TRBV11-2; cdr3_nt: TGTGCCAGCAGCTTAGCCAGAATAGAGCAGTTCTTC; cdr3_aa: CASSLARIEQFF
j_call: TRBJ2-7; clone_size: few; d_call: NA; v_call: TRBV7-3; cdr3_nt: TGTGCCAGCAGCTATGGGGGGCGGGGGTCGAGCTCCTACGAGCAGTACTTC; cdr3_aa: CASSYGGRGSSSYEQYF
j_call: TRBJ1-1; clone_size: few; d_call: NA; v_call: TRBV28; cdr3_nt: TGTGCCAGCAGTTGGCAATTCAATACAGGGAACACTGAAGCTTTCTTT; cdr3_aa: CASSWQFNTGNTEAFF
j_call: TRBJ1-3; clone_size: NA; d_call: TRBD1; v_call: TRBV9; cdr3_nt: TGTGCCAGCAGCGCCACAGGGGTTTCTGGAAACACCATATATTTT; cdr3_aa: CASSATGVSGNTIYF
j_call: TRBJ2-7; clone_size: few; d_call: NA; v_call: TRBV29-1; cdr3_nt: TGCAGCGCGAATACAGGGTTCGAGCAGTACTTC; cdr3_aa: CSANTGFEQYF
j_call: TRBJ2-7; clone_size: few; d_call: TRBD2; v_call: TRBV27; cdr3_nt: TGTGCCAGCAGTTTCTATGGACTAGCGGGAACCTACGAGCAGTACTTC; cdr3_aa: CASSFYGLAGTYEQYF
j_call: TRBJ1-2; clone_size: few; d_call: TRBD1; v_call: TRBV7-9; cdr3_nt: TGTGCCAGCAGCTCGACAGGGGGAAAGGACTATGGCTACACCTTC; cdr3_aa: CASSSTGGKDYGYTF
j_call: TRBJ2-7; clone_size: few; d_call: TRBD1; v_call: TRBV7-9; cdr3_nt: TGTGCCAGCAGCTTAGGAGGGGGCGGTCCCCACGAGCAGTACTTC; cdr3_aa: CASSLGGGGPHEQYF
j_call: TRBJ1-3; clone_size: few; d_call: NA; v_call: TRBV6-5; cdr3_nt: TGTGCCAGCAGTTACCTGCTGCTTGGGGGCCGGAACACCATATATTTT; cdr3_aa: CASSYLLLGGRNTIYF